This TCR beta chain stems from a study of OX40 agonist ivuxolimab in advanced cancers. Study as a whole: Patients with prior anti-PD-1, anti-PD-L1 or anti-CTLA-4 therapy were eligible; 35% to 45% had some.

Method: immunoSEQ multiplex PCR; TCRdb's copy keeps in-frame clones and lacks some. This table holds about 50,000 clones, over 75% found once. The count of this clone is one. With V trimmed by 6 bases and J by 3 bases, 3 bases remained unmatched. Germline-derived CDR1 and CDR2 are LNHDA and SQIVND (reference sequence). This CDR3 is 14 amino acids long. The sequences come from CD4+ or CD8+ T cells sorted from blood, collected in a trial of the OX40 agonist ivuxolimab. V usage is TRBV19 and J usage is TRBJ2-2; 8 nucleotides line up with TRBD2. The receptor's source is an adult with an advanced solid tumor such as melanoma, head and neck, liver or kidney cancer. This chain's CDR3 is CASRSGSDTGELFF. In nucleotides, the CDR3 is TGTGCCAGTAGAAGCGGGAGCGACACCGGGGAGCTGTTTTTT.